Each of the 14 T cell receptor beta chains below was sequenced from the same sample in a study of T cell clones after liver transplantation. Assay: immunoSEQ multiplex PCR; the TCRdb copy retains only in-frame clones and omits some. The data show tens of thousands of clones, about nine tenths seen once. The source was CD4+ T cells from blood, collected before liver transplant. These receptors were taken from a human donor who received a liver transplant.

This clone occurred once. This sequence joins TRBV9 and TRBJ1-2; D not certain. The V and J ends lost 0 bases and 4 bases respectively, with 7 bases between them. The CDR3 extends over 13 amino acids. Germline V gives CDR1 SGDLS, CDR2 YYNGEE. For the CDR3, the DNA is TGTGCCAGCAGCGTAGGGGAGATCTATGGCTACACCTTC. Protein sequence: CASSVGEIYGYTF.

V gene TRBV5-1 combines with J gene TRBJ2-3; 12 bases align to TRBD2. The CDR3 consists of 16 residues. Looked up from germline, CDR1 is SGHRS and CDR2 is YFSETQ. J lost 4 bases, V lost 2 bases, and 5 bases had no gene match. The CDR3 loop reads CASSLGRLAGADTQYF. CDR3 bases: TGCGCCAGCAGCTTAGGCCGACTAGCGGGAGCAGATACGCAGTATTTT. The whole variable domain, remainder taken from reference TRBV5-1 and TRBJ2-3, is KAGVTQTPRYLIKTRGQQVTLSCSPISGHRSVSWYQQTPGQGLQFLFEYFSETQRNKGNFPGRFSGRQFSNSRSEMNVSTLELGDSALYLCASSLGRLAGADTQYFGPGTRLTVL.

This clone was seen a handful of times. The chain is built from TRBV16 and TRBJ2-4; D possibly corresponds to TRBD2 (6 bases). This CDR3 has 16 amino acids. The V gene lost 2 bases and the J gene lost 0 bases, with 11 bases spanning the gap. Germline loops: CDR1 KGHSY, CDR2 FQNENV. The CDR3 sequence is CASSQGLGGAKNIQYF. The CDR3 DNA reads TGTGCCAGCAGCCAAGGGTTGGGAGGAGCCAAAAACATTCAGTACTTC.

CDR3 sequence (DNA): TGTGCCAGCAGCTTGGGGGTCAGAGGGTCCTACGAGCAGTACTTC. Its protein is CASSLGVRGSYEQYF. J is TRBJ2-7 and V is TRBV5-8; a weak D match, TRBD2 (5 bases). The CDR3 sequence is 15 residues long. Trimming removed 0 bases from V and 1 base from J, with 11 bases in between. The V gene's germline CDR1 is SGHTS and CDR2 YDEGEE.

The rearrangement links TRBV6-5 to TRBJ2-6; D call uncertain. Trimming left V 0 bases short and J 3 bases short, with 0 bases between. The CDR3 totals 13 residues. CDR1 is MNHEY, CDR2 SVGAGI, per germline. The DNA of the CDR3 is TGTGCCAGCAGTTACTCTGGGGCCAACGTCCTGACTTTC. Its translation: CASSYSGANVLTF.

This chain links TRBV7-2 with TRBJ2-7; D unresolved. CDR1 SGHTA and CDR2 FQGNSA come from the germline V gene. This CDR3 has 12 residues. V lost 5 bases and J 6 bases, leaving 11 bases between the germline ends. The CDR3 loop reads CASSRSLGEQYF. For the CDR3, the DNA is TGTGCCAGCAGCCGCTCCCTGGGCGAGCAGTACTTC.

The chain carries TRBV7-9 and TRBJ2-1; D is ambiguous. The CDR3 totals 16 residues. The V gene lost 0 bases and the J gene lost 10 bases, with 19 bases spanning the gap. The V gene's germline CDR1 is SEHNR and CDR2 FQNEAQ (reference sequence). CDR3 in DNA: TGTGCCAGCAGCTTAGCCCCGCGTGGGCGCCTTCACGAGCAGTTCTTC. This gives the protein CASSLAPRGRLHEQFF.

This chain connects TRBV6-5 to TRBJ1-2; 8 bases line up with TRBD1. This CDR3 is built from 14 residues. Trimming took 5 bases from V and 6 from J; bases not matched to a gene: 8. Germline V CDR1 and CDR2: MNHEY, SVGAGI. The DNA for the CDR3 is TGTGCCAGCAGTGGCAGGACAGGGATACATGGCTACACCTTC. Translation gives CASSGRTGIHGYTF.

The rearrangement uses TRBV6-6 and TRBJ1-5; D not certain. CDR1 is MNHNY and CDR2 is SVGAGI in the germline V gene (reference sequence). The CDR3 contains 13 residues. The V end was cut by 3 bases, the J end by 4 bases, with 7 bases between. The CDR3 sequence: CASSYSRNQPQHF. CDR3 DNA sequence: TGTGCCAGCAGTTATTCCCGAAATCAGCCCCAGCATTTT.

This clone was found once. The chain carries TRBV11-2 and TRBJ2-7; 8 positions agree with TRBD1. Germline CDR1 reads SGHAT; CDR2 reads FQNNGV. The V and J ends lost 4 bases and 5 bases, in that order; junction bases with no gene match: 4. This CDR3 comprises 13 residues. CDR3 nucleotide sequence: TGTGCCAGCAGCTATGGACAGGGCGACGAGCAGTACTTC. Its translation is CASSYGQGDEQYF.

The chain joins TRBV21-1 to TRBJ2-7. TRBV21-1 constitutes a pseudogene. This CDR3 comprises 16 residues. For the CDR3, the DNA is TGTGCCAGCAGCACCGAGGGGTGGGTGAACGCGGCGGATGAGTACTTC. Protein product: CASSTEGWVNAADEYF.

The chain employs TRBV6-4 and TRBJ2-1; TRBD1 matches at 9 bases. The CDR3 totals 16 residues. The J segment lost 7 bases and the V segment lost 2 bases, leaving 9 bases of the junction unmatched. The germline V gene has CDR1 MRHNA and CDR2 SNTAGT. The CDR3 loop reads CASSDGLQGAGNEQFF. The DNA of the CDR3 is TGTGCCAGCAGTGACGGTCTACAGGGGGCAGGTAATGAGCAGTTCTTC.

The J gene is TRBJ2-5, the V gene TRBV7-2; no clear D gene. Germline V gene data show CDR1 as SGHTA and CDR2 as FQGNSA. The CDR3 is 11 amino acids. V gave up 4 bases and J gave up 1 base, with 1 base separating them. CDR3 protein: CASSSQETQYF. CDR3 sequence (DNA): TGTGCCAGCAGCTCCCAAGAGACCCAGTACTTC.

The J gene is TRBJ2-5, the V gene TRBV5-1; D gene uncertain. TRBJ2-7 explains the end of the DNA better; the J call may be wrong. The CDR3 length is 14 residues. Germline V lookup: CDR1 SGHRS, CDR2 YFSETQ. For the CDR3, the DNA is TGCGCCAGCAGCTTGGGTCTGGGATTGGGCGAGCAGTACTTC. This sequence encodes CASSLGLGLGEQYF.